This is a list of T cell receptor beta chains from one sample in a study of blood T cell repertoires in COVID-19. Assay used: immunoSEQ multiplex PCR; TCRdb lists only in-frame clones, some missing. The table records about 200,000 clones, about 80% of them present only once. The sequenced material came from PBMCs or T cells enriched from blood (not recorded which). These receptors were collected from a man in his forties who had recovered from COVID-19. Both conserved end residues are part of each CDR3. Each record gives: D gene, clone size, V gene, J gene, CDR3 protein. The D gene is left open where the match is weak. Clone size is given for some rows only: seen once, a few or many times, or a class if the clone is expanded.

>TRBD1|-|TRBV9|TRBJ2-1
CASTPQGISYNEQFF
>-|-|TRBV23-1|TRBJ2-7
CASSHPITDEQYF
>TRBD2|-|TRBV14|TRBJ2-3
CASSQEAGIPTDTQYF
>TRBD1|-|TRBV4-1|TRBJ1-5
CASSQPTRTGGQPQHF
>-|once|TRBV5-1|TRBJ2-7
CASSLEAGTYEQYF
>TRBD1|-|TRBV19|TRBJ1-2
CASNGQTGWDYGYTF
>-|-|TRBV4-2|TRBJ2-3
CASSQEGLPRRADTQYF
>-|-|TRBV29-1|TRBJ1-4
CSVEDRGGPTEKLFF
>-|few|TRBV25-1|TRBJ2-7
CASSEGTGTYEQYF
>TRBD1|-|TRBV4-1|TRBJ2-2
CASSQRTGGDGELFF
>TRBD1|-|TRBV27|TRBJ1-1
CASSTGTVNTEAFF
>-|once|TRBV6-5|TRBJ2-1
CASRGQYNEQFF
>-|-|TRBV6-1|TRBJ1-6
CASREPDSPYSYNSPLHF
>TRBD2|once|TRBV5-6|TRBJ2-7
CASSFMGGGYEQYF
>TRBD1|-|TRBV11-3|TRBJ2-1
CASSLEGTGYNEQFF
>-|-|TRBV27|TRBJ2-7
CASSSLDWGLNEQYF
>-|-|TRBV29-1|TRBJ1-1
CSVENGQVNTEAFF
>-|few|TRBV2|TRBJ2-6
CASSEDQLSSGANVLTF
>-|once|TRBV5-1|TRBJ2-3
CASSLGAYTDTQYF
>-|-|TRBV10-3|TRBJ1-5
CAVSVGPPNQPQHF
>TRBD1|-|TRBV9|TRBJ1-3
CASSRDRGRNTIYF
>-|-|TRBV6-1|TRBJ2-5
CASSESAGYETQYF
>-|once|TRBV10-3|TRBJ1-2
CATQPGPGENGYTF
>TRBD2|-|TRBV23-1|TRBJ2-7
CASSPPGGAGGLIHHEQYF
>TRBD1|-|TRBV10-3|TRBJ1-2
CAIRTSLGTGGDVAGLYGYTF
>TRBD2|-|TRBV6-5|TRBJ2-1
CASFGTSGGANEQFF
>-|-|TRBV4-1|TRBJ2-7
CASSQESAGSYEQYF
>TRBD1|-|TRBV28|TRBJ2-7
CASRDRPYEQYF
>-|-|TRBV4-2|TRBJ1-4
CASSPSGALDEKLFF
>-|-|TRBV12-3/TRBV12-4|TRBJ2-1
CASGDSITEQFF
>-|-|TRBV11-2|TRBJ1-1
CASSFQGGSTEAFF
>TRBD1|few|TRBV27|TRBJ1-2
CASSPAKRTGGDGYTF
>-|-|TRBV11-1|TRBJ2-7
CASSPLSYEQYF
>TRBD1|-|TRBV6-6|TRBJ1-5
CASRSRDSGNQPQHF
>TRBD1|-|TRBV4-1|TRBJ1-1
CASSQGWTGITEAFF
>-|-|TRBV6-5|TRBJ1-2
CASSRQWAANYGYTF
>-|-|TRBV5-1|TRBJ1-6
CASSRDRPDNSPLHF
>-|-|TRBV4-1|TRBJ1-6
CATGDSPSSYNSPLHF
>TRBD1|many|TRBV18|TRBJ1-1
CASHRDRGTEAFF
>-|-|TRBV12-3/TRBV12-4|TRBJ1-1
CASSSLLEAFF
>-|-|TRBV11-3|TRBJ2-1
CASSATGRAYNEQFF
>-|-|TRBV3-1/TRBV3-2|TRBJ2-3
CASSQDGGSPYF
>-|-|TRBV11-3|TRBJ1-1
CASSLEGRGHENTEAFF
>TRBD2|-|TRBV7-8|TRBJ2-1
CASSKGTSGEYNEQFF
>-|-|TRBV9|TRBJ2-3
CASSARRRSDTQYF
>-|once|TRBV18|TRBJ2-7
CASSPWQGAYEQYF
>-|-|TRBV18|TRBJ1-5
CASSLGGSGQPQHF
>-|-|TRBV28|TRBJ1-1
CASRARQDLNTEAFF
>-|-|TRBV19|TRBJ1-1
CASNSGAGGTEAFF
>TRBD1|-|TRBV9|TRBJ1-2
CASSVGQGASYGYTF
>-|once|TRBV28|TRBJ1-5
CASSAPSNQHF
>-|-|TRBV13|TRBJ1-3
CASSRAGSSGNTIYF
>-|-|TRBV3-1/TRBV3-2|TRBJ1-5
CASSQGWGINQPQHF
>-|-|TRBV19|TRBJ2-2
CASSIGGLPNTGELFF
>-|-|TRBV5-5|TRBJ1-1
CASSFDDMINTEAFF
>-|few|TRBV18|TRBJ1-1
CASSPRGWDTEAFF
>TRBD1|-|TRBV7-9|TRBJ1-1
CASSIGQGRTEAFF
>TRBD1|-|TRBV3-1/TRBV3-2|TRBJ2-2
CASSRRAGGSTGELFF